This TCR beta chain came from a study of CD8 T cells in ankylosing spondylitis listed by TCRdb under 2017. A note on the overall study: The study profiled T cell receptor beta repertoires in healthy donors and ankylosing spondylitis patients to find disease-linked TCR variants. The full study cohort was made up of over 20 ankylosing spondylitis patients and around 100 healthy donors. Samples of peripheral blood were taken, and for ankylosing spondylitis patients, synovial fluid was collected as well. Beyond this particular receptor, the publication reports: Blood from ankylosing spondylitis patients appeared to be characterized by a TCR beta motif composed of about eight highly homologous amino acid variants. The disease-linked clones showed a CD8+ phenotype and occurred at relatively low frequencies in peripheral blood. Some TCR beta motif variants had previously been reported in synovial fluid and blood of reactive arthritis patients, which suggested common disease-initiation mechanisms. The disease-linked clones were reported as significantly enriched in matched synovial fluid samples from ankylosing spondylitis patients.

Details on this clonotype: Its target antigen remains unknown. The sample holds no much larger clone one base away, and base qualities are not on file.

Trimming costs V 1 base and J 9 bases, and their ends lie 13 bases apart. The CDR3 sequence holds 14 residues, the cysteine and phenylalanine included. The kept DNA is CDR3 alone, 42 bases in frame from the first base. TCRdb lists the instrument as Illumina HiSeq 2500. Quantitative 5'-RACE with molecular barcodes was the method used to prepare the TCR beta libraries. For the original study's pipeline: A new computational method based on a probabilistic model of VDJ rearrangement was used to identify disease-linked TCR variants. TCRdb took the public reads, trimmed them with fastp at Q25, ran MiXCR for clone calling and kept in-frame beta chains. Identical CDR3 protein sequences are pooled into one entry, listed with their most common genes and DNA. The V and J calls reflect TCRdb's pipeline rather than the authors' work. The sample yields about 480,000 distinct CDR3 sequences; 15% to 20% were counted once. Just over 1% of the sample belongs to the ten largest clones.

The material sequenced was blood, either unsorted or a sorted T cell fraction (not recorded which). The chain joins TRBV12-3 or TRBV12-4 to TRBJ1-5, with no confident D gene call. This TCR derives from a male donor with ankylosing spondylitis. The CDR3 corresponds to CASSLEVWVAPQHF. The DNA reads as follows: TGTGCCAGCAGTTTAGAAGTATGGGTCGCGCCCCAGCATTTT.